This TCR beta chain was identified during a study of vaccination and CD4 T cells after COVID-19. The wider study: Each individual in the study obtained two doses of BNT162b2 or mRNA-1273 vaccine. Study-level results: For convalescent patients, 304 of the 307 vaccine-specific clones analyzed were classified as spike mono-reactive. Researchers report that a median approximately 86% of reactive clones in convalescent patients surfaced only post-vaccination.

There were positive PCR dates ranging from March to December 2020, all predating US Alpha, Beta and Delta variants. In regard to this clonotype: The target antigen is unknown.

The V end was cut by 2 bases, the J end by 0 bases, with 8 bases between. The CDR3 has 14 residues. TCRdb re-analysed the PCR reads in MiXCR, keeping a single row per CDR3 protein. The sample shows tens of thousands of distinct CDR3 sequences, 50% to 60% of them seen only once. The clonotype comes from a human donor who had recovered from COVID-19. The sequenced sample was CD4+ T cells from blood, obtained before SARS-CoV-2 vaccination. The rearrangement uses TRBV12-3 or TRBV12-4 and TRBJ2-7; possible D gene TRBD1, 6 bases. CDR3 protein: CASSLRTDSYEQYF. The CDR3 region has the DNA TGTGCCAGCAGTTTAAGGACAGACTCCTACGAGCAGTACTTC.